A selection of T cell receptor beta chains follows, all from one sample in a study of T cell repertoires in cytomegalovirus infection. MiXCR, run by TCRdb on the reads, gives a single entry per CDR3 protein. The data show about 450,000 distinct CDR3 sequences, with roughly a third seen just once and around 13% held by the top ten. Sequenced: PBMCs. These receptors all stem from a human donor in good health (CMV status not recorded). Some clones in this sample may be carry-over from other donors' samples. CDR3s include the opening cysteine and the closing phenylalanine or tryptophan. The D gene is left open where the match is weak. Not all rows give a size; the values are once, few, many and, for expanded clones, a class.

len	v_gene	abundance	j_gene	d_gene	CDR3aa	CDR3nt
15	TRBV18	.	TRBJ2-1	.	CASSPSFQGGNEQFF	TGTGCCAGCTCACCATCTTTCCAGGGGGGGAATGAGCAGTTCTTC
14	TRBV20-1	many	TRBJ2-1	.	CSAERSGSYNEQFF	TGCAGTGCTGAACGCAGCGGCTCCTACAATGAGCAGTTCTTC
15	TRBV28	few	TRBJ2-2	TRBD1	CASSTGTGNFGELFF	TGTGCCAGCAGCACCGGGACAGGGAATTTCGGGGAGCTGTTTTTT
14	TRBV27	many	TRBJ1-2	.	CASTDRTGIGGYTF	TGTGCCAGCACCGACCGTACAGGGATAGGAGGCTACACCTTC
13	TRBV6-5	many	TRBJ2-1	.	CASSYLSYNEQFF	TGTGCCAGCAGTTACCTCTCCTACAATGAGCAGTTCTTC
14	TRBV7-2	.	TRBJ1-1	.	CDSSFSTVWIEAFF	TGTGACAGCAGCTTCTCGACAGTTTGGATTGAAGCTTTCTTT
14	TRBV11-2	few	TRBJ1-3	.	CASSPELSGNTIYF	TGTGCCAGCAGCCCCGAACTCTCTGGAAACACCATATATTTT
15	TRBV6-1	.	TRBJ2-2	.	CASRLVGSPTGELFF	TGTGCCAGCAGACTGGTTGGGAGCCCCACCGGGGAGCTGTTTTTT
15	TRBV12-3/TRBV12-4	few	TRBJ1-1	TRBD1	CASSLATGGVTEAFF	TGTGCCAGCAGTTTAGCGACAGGGGGCGTCACTGAAGCTTTCTTT
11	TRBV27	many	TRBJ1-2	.	CASSPGYGYTF	TGTGCCAGCAGCCCAGGCTATGGCTACACCTTC
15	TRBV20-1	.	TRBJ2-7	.	CSARDYVAGLYEQYF	TGCAGTGCTAGAGATTATGTCGCAGGTCTCTACGAGCAGTACTTC
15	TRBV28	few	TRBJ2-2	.	CASSQPDPRPGELFF	TGTGCCAGCAGTCAGCCCGATCCGAGGCCCGGGGAGCTGTTTTTT
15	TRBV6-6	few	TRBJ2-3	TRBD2	CASTAGGAGADTQYF	TGTGCCAGCACCGCCGGGGGGGCCGGGGCAGATACGCAGTATTTT
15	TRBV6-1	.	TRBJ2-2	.	CASSSYREVTGELFF	TGTGCCAGCAGTTCCTACAGGGAGGTCACCGGGGAGCTGTTTTTT
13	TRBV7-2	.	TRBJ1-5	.	CASSHDRNQPQHF	TGTGCCAGCAGCCACGACAGAAATCAGCCCCAGCATTTT
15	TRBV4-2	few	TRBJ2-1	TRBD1	CASSQDTGQSNEQFF	TGTGCCAGCAGCCAAGATACGGGACAGAGCAATGAGCAGTTCTTC
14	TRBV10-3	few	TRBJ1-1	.	CAISGEGAVTEAFF	TGTGCCATCAGTGGCGAAGGGGCAGTGACTGAAGCTTTCTTT
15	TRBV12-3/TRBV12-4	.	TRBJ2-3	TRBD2	CASSFIWGGTDTQYF	TGTGCCAGCAGTTTCATCTGGGGGGGGACAGATACGCAGTATTTT
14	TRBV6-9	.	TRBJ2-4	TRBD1	CASSTGGAKNIQYF	TGTGCCAGCAGTACAGGGGGAGCCAAAAACATTCAGTACTTC
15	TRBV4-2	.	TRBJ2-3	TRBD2	CASTLGLAGTDTQYF	TGTGCCAGCACCTTGGGACTAGCGGGCACAGATACGCAGTATTTT
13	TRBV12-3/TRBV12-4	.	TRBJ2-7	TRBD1	CASSSRTGSVQYF	TGTGCCAGCAGTTCACGGACAGGGAGCGTGCAGTACTTC
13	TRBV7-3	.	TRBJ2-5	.	CASSRRQAETQYF	TGTGCCAGCAGCCGAAGACAGGCAGAGACCCAGTACTTC
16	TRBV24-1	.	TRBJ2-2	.	CATSVGQQLNTGELFF	TGTGCCACCAGTGTCGGGCAACAACTGAACACCGGGGAGCTGTTTTTT
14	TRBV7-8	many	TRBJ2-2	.	CASSKGAATGELFF	TGTGCCAGCAGCAAAGGGGCGGCCACCGGGGAGCTGTTTTTT
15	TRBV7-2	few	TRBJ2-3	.	CASSLNSLRTDTQYF	TGTGCCAGCAGCTTAAATTCCCTGCGCACAGATACGCAGTATTTT
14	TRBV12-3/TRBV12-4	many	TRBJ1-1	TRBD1	CASPKTGGLTEAFF	TGTGCCAGCCCTAAGACAGGGGGCTTGACTGAAGCTTTCTTT